This T cell receptor beta chain was captured by sequencing in a study of T cell changes during pregnancy in multiple sclerosis. Profiled with immunoSEQ multiplex PCR; TCRdb holds only in-frame clones, not every one. The sample includes around 80,000 clones, approximately 92% seen only once; the top ten take about 2.3%. The CDR3 consists of 15 residues. After removal of 0 bases from V and 4 bases from J, the junction contained 6 bases not matched to a gene. From germline, CDR1 is SGHRS and CDR2 YFSETQ. This chain joins TRBV5-1 and TRBJ2-7, with 8 positions matching TRBD1. This sequence was found in a female donor with multiple sclerosis, enrolled in a pregnancy study. This specimen was peripheral blood, taken before pregnancy. The CDR3 DNA sequence: TGCGCCAGCAGCTTGGCGTCAGGGGGCGGTTACGAGCAGTACTTC. This sequence encodes CASSLASGGGYEQYF. Full variable domain (remainder filled in from reference TRBV5-1 and TRBJ2-7): KAGVTQTPRYLIKTRGQQVTLSCSPISGHRSVSWYQQTPGQGLQFLFEYFSETQRNKGNFPGRFSGRQFSNSRSEMNVSTLELGDSALYLCASSLASGGGYEQYFGPGTRLTVT.